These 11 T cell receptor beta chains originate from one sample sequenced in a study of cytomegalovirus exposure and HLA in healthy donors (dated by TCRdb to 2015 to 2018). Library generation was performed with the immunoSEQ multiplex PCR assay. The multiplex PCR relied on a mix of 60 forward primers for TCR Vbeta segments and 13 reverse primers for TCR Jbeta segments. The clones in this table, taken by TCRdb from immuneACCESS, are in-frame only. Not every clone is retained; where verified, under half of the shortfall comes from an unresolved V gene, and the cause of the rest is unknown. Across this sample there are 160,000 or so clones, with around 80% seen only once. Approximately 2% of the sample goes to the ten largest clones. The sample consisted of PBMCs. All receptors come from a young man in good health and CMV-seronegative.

The CDR3 DNA reads as TGTGCCAGCAGCTCATCGGGGGGCGCATCCTACGAGCAGTACTTC. As protein: CASSSSGGASYEQYF. The chain recombines TRBV5-4 with TRBJ2-7, with D possibly TRBD2 on 7 matching bases. The CDR3 covers 15 residues. Trimming stripped 3 bases from V and 1 base from J, with 14 bases between. Germline V gene data show CDR1 as SGHNT and CDR2 as YYREEE (reference sequence).

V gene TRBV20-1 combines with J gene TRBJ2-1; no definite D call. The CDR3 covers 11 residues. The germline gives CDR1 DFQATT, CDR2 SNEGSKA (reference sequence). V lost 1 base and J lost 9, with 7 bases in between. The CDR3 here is CSARGESEQFF. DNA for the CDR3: TGCAGTGCTAGAGGAGAATCTGAGCAGTTCTTC.

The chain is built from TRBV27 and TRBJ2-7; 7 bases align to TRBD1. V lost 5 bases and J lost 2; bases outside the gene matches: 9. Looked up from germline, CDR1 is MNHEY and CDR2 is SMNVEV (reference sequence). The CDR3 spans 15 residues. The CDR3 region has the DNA TGTGCCAGCAGTCTCTCGGGACAGATACCCTACGAGCAGTACTTC. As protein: CASSLSGQIPYEQYF.

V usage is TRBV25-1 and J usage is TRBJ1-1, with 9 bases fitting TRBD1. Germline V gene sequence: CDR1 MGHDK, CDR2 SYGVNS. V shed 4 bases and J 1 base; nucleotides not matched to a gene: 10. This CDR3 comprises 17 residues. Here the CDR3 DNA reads TGTGCCAGCAGTGTCCCCGGACAGGGGCTGGGGAACACTGAAGCTTTCTTT. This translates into CASSVPGQGLGNTEAFF. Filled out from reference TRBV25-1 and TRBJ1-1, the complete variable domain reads EADIYQTPRYLVIGTGKKITLECSQTMGHDKMYWYQQDPGMELHLIHYSYGVNSTEKGDLSSESTVSRIRTEHFPLTLESARPSHTSQYLCASSVPGQGLGNTEAFFGQGTRLTVV.

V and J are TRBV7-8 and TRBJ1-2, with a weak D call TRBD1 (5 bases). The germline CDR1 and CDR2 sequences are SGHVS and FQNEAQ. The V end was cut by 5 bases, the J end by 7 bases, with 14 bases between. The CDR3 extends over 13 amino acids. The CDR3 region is CASSPAGGGGYTF. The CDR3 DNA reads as TGTGCCAGCAGCCCCGCCGGCGGGGGTGGCTACACCTTC. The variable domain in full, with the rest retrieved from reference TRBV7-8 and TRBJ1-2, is GAGVSQSPRYKVAKRGQDVALRCDPISGHVSLFWYQQALGQGPEFLTYFQNEAQLDKSGLPSDRFFAERPEGSVSTLKIQRTQQEDSAVYLCASSPAGGGGYTFGSGTRLTVV.

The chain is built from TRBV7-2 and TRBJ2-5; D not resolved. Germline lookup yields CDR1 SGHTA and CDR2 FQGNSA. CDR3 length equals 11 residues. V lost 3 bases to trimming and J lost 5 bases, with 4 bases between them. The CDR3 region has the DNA TGTGCCAGCAGCTTCAGGGAGACCCAGTACTTC. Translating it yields CASSFRETQYF.

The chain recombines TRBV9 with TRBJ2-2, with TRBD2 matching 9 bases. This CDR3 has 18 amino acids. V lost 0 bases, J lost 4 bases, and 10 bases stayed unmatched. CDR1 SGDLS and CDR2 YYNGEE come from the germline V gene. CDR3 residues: CASSVGLGGRAGTGELFF. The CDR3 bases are TGTGCCAGCAGCGTAGGCCTGGGCGGGAGGGCGGGCACCGGGGAGCTGTTTTTT.

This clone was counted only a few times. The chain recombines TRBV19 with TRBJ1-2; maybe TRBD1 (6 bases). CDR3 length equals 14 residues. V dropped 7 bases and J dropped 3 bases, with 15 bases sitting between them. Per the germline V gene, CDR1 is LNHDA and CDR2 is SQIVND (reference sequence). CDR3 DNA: TGTGCCAGTACCCTCCTGGGGGCGGACTATGGCTACACCTTC. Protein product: CASTLLGADYGYTF.

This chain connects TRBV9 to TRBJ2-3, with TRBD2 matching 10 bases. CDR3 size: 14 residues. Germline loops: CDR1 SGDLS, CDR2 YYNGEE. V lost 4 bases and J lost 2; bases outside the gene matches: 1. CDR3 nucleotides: TGTGCCAGCAGCCTAGCGGGGGTCACAGATACGCAGTATTTT. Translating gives CASSLAGVTDTQYF.

The CDR3, as DNA: TGTGCCAGCAGCCAAGATCCACAGGGCGGACAGCCCCAGCATTTT. Residues: CASSQDPQGGQPQHF. The J gene is TRBJ1-5, the V gene TRBV4-2; weak D call: TRBD1 (6 bases). Deletions cut 0 bases from V and 7 bases from J, with 13 bases between. The length of the CDR3 is 15 residues. Germline loops: CDR1 LGHNA, CDR2 YNFKEQ.

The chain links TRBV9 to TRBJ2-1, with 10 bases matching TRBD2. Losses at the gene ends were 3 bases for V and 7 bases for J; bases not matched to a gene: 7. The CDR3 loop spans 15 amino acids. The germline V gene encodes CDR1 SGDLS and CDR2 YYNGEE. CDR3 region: CASSATSGPLNEQFF. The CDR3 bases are TGTGCCAGCAGCGCGACTAGCGGGCCCCTGAATGAGCAGTTCTTC.